This T cell receptor beta chain originates from a study of blood T cell repertoires in COVID-19. Original data processing: Using reference gene primer amplification, nucleated cell counts were estimated. This table comes from immunoSEQ multiplex PCR, and its TCRdb copy is limited to in-frame clones, with some not included. V and J calls and clone size follow that table, whereas D and trimming were derived from the DNA. The data contain just over 250,000 clones, approximately 89% of them singletons. Sequenced: peripheral blood. The sequence was collected from a woman in her seventies with COVID-19, enrolled during active disease.

The CDR3 coding sequence is TGTGCCAGCAGCTGGGGGACTGGGAGCTCCTACGAGCAGTACTTC. Its protein product is CASSWGTGSSYEQYF. The chain links TRBV3-1 (or the pseudogene TRBV3-2) to TRBJ2-7; a weak D match, TRBD2 (6 bases). Trimming shortened V by 5 bases and J by 0 bases, and 14 bases separated the two germline ends. This CDR3 comprises 15 residues. The germline CDR1 and CDR2 sequences are LGHDT and YNNKEL (reference sequence).